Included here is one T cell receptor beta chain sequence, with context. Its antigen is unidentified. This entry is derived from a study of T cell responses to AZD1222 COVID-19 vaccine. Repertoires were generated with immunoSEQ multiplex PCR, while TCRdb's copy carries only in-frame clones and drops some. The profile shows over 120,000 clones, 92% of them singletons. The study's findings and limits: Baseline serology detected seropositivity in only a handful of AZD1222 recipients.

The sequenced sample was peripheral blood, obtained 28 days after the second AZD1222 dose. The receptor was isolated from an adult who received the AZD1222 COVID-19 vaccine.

The CDR3 sequence: CASSWVTADEQFF. The CDR3, as DNA: TGTGCCAGCAGTTGGGTAACGGCGGATGAGCAGTTCTTC. V gene TRBV12-3 or TRBV12-4 combines with J gene TRBJ2-1; D not certain. The V end was cut by 4 bases, the J end by 8 bases, with 12 bases between. The CDR3 is made up of 13 amino acids.